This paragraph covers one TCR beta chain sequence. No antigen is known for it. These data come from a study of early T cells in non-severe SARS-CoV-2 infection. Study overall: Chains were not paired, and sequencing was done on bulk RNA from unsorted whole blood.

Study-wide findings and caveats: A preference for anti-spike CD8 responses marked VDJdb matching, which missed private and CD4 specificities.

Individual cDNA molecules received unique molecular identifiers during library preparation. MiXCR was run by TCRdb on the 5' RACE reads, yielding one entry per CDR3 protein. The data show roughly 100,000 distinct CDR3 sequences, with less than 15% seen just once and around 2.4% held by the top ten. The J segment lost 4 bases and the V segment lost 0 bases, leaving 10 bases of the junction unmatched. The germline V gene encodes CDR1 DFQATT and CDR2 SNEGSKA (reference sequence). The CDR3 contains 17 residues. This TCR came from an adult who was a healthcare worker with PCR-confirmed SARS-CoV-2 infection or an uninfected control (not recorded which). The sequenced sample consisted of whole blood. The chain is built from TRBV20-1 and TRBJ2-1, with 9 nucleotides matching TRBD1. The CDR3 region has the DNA TGCAGTGCTAGAGATAGCCCGCCCGGGACAGGGTACAATGAGCAGTTCTTC. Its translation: CSARDSPPGTGYNEQFF.